One sample yielded the 9 T cell receptor beta chains listed below, sequenced in a study of T-cell reconstitution after alpha-beta-depleted transplantation in children. TCRbeta library construction was performed incorporating unique molecular identifiers. TCRdb re-derived calls from the PCR reads in MiXCR, one entry per CDR3 protein. The data hold hundreds of thousands of distinct CDR3 sequences, with 13% observed a single time. The sequencing here drew on PBMCs, mostly from graft donor cells, taken 360 days after TCRalphabeta/CD19-depleted stem cell transplant. All receptors come from a male patient between 10 and 17 years old who had a stem cell transplant for acute myeloid leukemia, so the T cells may come from the graft donor.

This chain connects TRBV28 to TRBJ2-5; 7 nucleotides agree with TRBD1. The junction had 12 bases not matched to a gene; V was cut back by 6 bases and J by 2 bases. Germline V lookup: CDR1 MDHEN, CDR2 SYDVKM. The CDR3 is 16 residues long. CDR3 region: CASSPGWDRKQETQYF. The CDR3 bases are TGTGCCAGCAGCCCCGGCTGGGACAGAAAGCAAGAGACCCAGTACTTC.

In this sample, this clonotype turned up a few times. The rearrangement uses TRBV2 and TRBJ2-7; 7 bases line up with TRBD2. Germline assignment: CDR1 SNHLY and CDR2 FYNNEI. The CDR3 runs 15 residues. V dropped 3 bases and J dropped 1; count of bases not matched to a gene: 6. CDR3 in DNA: TGTGCCAGCAGTGATAGACTAGCTGGGTCCTACGAGCAGTACTTC. It encodes CASSDRLAGSYEQYF.

This clonotype was seen more than once but under ten times. The genes are TRBV7-2 and TRBJ2-7; D is unresolved. The CDR3 consists of 11 residues. Germline-derived CDR1 and CDR2 are SGHTA and FQGNSA. The V gene lost 7 bases and the J gene lost 6 bases, with 10 bases spanning the gap. The CDR3 reads CASTSLSEQYF. The CDR3 DNA reads TGTGCCAGCACGTCCCTCAGCGAGCAGTACTTC.

This sequence joins TRBV7-9 and TRBJ2-5; D is uncertain. Germline CDR1 is SEHNR and CDR2 is FQNEAQ (reference sequence). The CDR3 is 16 amino acids. V was trimmed by 1 base and J by 1 base, leaving 13 bases between them. The DNA of the CDR3 is TGTGCCAGCAGCTTAGTAGGGTCTATCCCCCAAGAGACCCAGTACTTC. Amino acids: CASSLVGSIPQETQYF.

This clonotype has a count of ten or more. The DNA of the CDR3 is TGTGCCAGTAGTAACAGGCGCGACTATGGCTACACCTTC. It is translated as CASSNRRDYGYTF. The rearrangement joins TRBV19 to TRBJ1-2; a weak D match, TRBD1 (5 bases). Germline CDR1 is LNHDA and CDR2 is SQIVND (reference sequence). Trimming took off 4 bases at V and 3 bases at J, with 9 bases between the two ends. The CDR3 is made up of 13 amino acids.

The chain is built from TRBV12-3 or TRBV12-4 and TRBJ2-5; D is perhaps TRBD2 (5 bases). With 6 bases removed from V and 3 bases from J, the gap between germline ends came to 14 bases. The CDR3 runs 14 residues. This chain's CDR3 is CASSRGLLKETQYF. The CDR3 DNA sequence: TGTGCCAGCAGCCGGGGTCTTCTAAAAGAGACCCAGTACTTC.

This clonotype has only a few counts. The rearrangement joins TRBV18 to TRBJ1-6, with a possible D match to TRBD1 (6 bases). The germline V gene has CDR1 KGHSH and CDR2 LQKENI. Trimming took 2 bases from V and 7 from J, leaving 15 bases between them. The CDR3 contains 16 residues. Here the CDR3 reads CASSPGGSGDNSPLHF. CDR3 nucleotide sequence: TGTGCCAGCTCACCAGGTGGGTCAGGGGACAATTCACCCCTCCACTTT.

The V call is TRBV9, the J call TRBJ2-1; 10 positions agree with TRBD2. Unmatched junction bases numbered 18, after V lost 0 bases and J lost 9 bases. The germline CDR1 and CDR2 sequences are SGDLS and YYNGEE. There are 19 residues in the CDR3. CDR3 residues: CASSVGPLAGASTILEQFF. The CDR3 coding sequence is TGTGCCAGCAGCGTAGGACCTCTAGCGGGGGCCTCCACAATACTTGAGCAGTTCTTC.

This clonotype showed up just a few times. The rearrangement joins TRBV3-1 to TRBJ2-7; TRBD2 matches 10 bases. The CDR3 extends over 17 amino acids. The trim removed 0 bases at V and 0 bases at J, leaving 5 bases unmatched. CDR1 LGHDT and CDR2 YNNKEL come from the germline V gene (reference sequence). The CDR3 sequence: CASSQDPSGGSSYEQYF. Here the CDR3 DNA reads TGTGCCAGCAGCCAAGACCCTAGCGGGGGAAGCTCCTACGAGCAGTACTTC.